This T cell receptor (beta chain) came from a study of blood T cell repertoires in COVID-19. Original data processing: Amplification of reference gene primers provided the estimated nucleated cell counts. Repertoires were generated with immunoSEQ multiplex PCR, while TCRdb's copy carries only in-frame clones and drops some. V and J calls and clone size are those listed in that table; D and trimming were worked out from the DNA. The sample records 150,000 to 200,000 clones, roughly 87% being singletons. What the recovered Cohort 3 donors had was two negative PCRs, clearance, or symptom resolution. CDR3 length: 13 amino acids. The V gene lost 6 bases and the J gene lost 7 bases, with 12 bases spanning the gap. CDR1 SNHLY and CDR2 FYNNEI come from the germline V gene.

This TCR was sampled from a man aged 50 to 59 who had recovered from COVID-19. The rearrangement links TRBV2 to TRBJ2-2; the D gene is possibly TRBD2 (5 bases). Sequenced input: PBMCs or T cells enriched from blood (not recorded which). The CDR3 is CASRRALIGELFF. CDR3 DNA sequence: TGTGCCAGCAGGAGGGCGTTAATCGGGGAGCTGTTTTTT.